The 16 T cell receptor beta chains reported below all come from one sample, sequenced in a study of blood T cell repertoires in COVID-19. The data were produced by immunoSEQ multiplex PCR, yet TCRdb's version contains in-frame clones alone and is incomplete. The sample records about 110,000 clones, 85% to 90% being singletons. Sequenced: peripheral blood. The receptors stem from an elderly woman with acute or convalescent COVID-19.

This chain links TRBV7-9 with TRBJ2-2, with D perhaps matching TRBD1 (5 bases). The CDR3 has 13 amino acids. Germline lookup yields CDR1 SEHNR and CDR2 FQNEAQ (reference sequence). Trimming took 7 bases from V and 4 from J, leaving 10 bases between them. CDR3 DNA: TGTGCCAGCAACTCTAGGGGCACCGGGGAGCTGTTTTTT. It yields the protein CASNSRGTGELFF.

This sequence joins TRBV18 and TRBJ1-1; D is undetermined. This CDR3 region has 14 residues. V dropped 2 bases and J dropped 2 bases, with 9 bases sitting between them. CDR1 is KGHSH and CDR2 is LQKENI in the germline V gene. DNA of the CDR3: TGTGCCAGCTCACCAGCAGAAACAAACACTGAAGCTTTCTTT. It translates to CASSPAETNTEAFF.

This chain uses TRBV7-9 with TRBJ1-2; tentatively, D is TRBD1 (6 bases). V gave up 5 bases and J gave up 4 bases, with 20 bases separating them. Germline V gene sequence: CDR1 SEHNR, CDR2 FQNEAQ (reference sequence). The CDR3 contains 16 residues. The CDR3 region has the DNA TGTGCCAGCAGCCCCATCCCCCGGACAGAGATCTATGGCTACACCTTC. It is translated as CASSPIPRTEIYGYTF.

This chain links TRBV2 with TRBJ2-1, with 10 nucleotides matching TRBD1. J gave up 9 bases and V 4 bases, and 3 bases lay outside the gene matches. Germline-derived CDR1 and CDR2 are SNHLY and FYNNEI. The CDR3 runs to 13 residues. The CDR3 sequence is CASSGQGAGEQFF. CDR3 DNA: TGTGCCAGCAGTGGACAGGGGGCGGGTGAGCAGTTCTTC. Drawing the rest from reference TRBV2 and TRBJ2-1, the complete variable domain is EPEVTQTPSHQVTQMGQEVILRCVPISNHLYFYWYRQILGQKVEFLVSFYNNEISEKSEIFDDQFSVERPDGSNFTLKIRSTKLEDSAMYFCASSGQGAGEQFFGPGTRLTVL.

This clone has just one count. Here the CDR3 DNA reads TGTGCCAGCAGCTGGGACAGGGGGGACAATGAGCAGTTCTTC. This translates into CASSWDRGDNEQFF. The genes are TRBV6-2 or TRBV6-3 and TRBJ2-1; TRBD1 matches 11 bases. CDR1 and CDR2 from the germline V gene are MNHEY and SVGEGT. The CDR3 runs to 14 residues. The trim removed 6 bases at V and 5 bases at J, leaving 3 bases unmatched.

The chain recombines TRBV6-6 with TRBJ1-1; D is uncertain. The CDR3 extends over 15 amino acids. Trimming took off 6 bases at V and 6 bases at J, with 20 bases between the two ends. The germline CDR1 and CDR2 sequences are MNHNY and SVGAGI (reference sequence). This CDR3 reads CASRPEGSGRPEAFF. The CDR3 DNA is TGTGCCAGCAGGCCCGAGGGCTCCGGAAGACCTGAAGCTTTCTTT.

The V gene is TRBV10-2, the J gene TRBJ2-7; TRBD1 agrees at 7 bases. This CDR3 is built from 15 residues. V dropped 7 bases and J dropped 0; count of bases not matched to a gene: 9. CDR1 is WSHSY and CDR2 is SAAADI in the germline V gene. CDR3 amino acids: CASTEAAGGSYEQYF. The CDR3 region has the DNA TGCGCCAGCACGGAGGCTGCAGGGGGCTCCTACGAGCAGTACTTC.

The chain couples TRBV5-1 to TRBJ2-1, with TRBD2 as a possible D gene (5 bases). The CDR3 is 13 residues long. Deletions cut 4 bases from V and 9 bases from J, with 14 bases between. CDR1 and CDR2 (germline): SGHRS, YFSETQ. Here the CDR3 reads CASSIQDRGEQFF. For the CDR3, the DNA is TGCGCCAGCAGCATCCAGGATCGGGGTGAGCAGTTCTTC.

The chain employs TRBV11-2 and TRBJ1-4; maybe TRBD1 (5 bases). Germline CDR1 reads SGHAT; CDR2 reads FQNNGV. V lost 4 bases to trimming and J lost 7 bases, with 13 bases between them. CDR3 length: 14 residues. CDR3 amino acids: CASSSSSRVEKLFF. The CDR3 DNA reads TGTGCCAGCAGCTCATCCAGCAGGGTTGAAAAACTGTTTTTT.

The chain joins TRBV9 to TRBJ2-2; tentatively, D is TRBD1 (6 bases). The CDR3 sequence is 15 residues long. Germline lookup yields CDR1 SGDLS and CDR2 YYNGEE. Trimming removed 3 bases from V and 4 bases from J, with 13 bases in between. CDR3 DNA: TGTGCCAGCAGCGCTGACAGGCCGATCACCGGGGAGCTGTTTTTT. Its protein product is CASSADRPITGELFF.

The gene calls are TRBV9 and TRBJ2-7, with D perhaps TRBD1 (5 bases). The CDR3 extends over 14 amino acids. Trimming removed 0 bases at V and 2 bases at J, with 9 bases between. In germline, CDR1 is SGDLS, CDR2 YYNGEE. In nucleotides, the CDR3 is TGTGCCAGCAGCGTAGGCCAGGGTACCTACGAGCAGTACTTC. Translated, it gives CASSVGQGTYEQYF.

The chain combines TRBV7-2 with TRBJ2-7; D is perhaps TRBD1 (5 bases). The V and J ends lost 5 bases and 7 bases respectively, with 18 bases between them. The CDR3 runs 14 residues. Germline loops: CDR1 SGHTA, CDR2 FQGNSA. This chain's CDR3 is CASSQRVGLREQYF. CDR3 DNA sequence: TGTGCCAGCAGCCAACGGGTGGGGCTCCGAGAGCAGTACTTC. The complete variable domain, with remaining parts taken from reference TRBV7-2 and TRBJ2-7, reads GAGVSQSPSNKVTEKGKDVELRCDPISGHTALYWYRQSLGQGLEFLIYFQGNSAPDKSGLPSDRFSAERTGGSVSTLTIQRTQQEDSAVYLCASSQRVGLREQYFGPGTRLTVT.

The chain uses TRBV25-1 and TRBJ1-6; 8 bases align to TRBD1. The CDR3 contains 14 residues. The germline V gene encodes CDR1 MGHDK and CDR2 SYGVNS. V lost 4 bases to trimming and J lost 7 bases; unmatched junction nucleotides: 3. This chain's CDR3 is CASSGTGGNSPLHF. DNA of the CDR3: TGTGCCAGCAGTGGAACAGGGGGGAATTCACCCCTCCACTTT.

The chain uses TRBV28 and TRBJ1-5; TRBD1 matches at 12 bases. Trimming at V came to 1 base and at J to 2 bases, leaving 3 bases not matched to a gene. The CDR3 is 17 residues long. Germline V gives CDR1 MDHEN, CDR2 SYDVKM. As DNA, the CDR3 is TGTGCCAGCAGTTTATCGGGGACAGGGGGCGGCAATCAGCCCCAGCATTTT. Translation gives CASSLSGTGGGNQPQHF.

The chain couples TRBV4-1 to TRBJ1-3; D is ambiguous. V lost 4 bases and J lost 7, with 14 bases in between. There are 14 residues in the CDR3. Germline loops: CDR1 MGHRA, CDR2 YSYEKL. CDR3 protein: CASSRPGLPNTIYF. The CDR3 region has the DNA TGCGCCAGCAGCCGTCCCGGACTGCCCAACACCATATATTTT.

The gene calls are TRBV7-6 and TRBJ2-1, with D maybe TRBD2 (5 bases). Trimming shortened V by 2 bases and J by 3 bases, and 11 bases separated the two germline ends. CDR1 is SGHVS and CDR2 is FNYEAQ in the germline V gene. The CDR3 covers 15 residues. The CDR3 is CASSLTRGSYNEQFF. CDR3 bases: TGTGCCAGCAGCTTAACAAGAGGGAGCTACAATGAGCAGTTCTTC.